This TCR beta chain was obtained from a study of shared T cell receptors in the human thymus. V dropped 1 base and J dropped 6; count of bases not matched to a gene: 15. The CDR3 is 19 amino acids. The germline V gene encodes CDR1 LGHNA and CDR2 YNFKEQ. Profiling relied on immunoSEQ multiplex PCR, and the TCRdb table lists in-frame clones only, not all of them. The sample holds approximately 660,000 clones, approximately 87% seen once. These same records also appear under a second study, on human thymus T cells. That report notes: Apparent skewing of V and J gene usage characterized both thymic and blood repertoires.

The receptor was isolated from a boy younger than two with a congenital heart defect. The sample comprised thymocytes. The chain couples TRBV4-2 to TRBJ2-1, with TRBD2 matching 10 bases. This chain's CDR3 is CASSQVFGLAGVGGNEQFF. The CDR3 bases are TGTGCCAGCAGCCAAGTATTTGGGCTAGCGGGAGTGGGGGGCAATGAGCAGTTCTTC.